This T cell receptor beta chain is from a study of post-analysis software for immune sequencing data (dated by TCRdb to the mid-2010s). At the level of the whole study: Relapsing-remitting, secondary progressive and progressive-relapsing multiple sclerosis were recorded as disease courses, and subtype annotation was lacking for some patients. The patient repertoires were compared against about a dozen previously published healthy control repertoires obtained from donors aged 6 to 25 years. A subset of samples was prepared in parallel using single-end sample barcoding, then pooled and co-amplified after Illumina adapter ligation.

Details on this clonotype: Its target antigen remains unknown. No much larger clonotype is one base removed from it; base qualities were not supplied.

Libraries were made using PCR. The sequencer listed for this sample is Illumina HiSeq 2500. To reduce PCR and sequencing biases, unique molecular identifiers were built into the TCR beta cDNA libraries. Approximately 500,000 cDNA molecules were obtained per 1 to 10 million input T cells, so each molecule approximated one T cell. The same protocol used for the earlier healthy control dataset was applied to prepare and sequence the patient libraries. Samples belonging to the same batch were prepared together, multiplexed and sequenced on a shared HiSeq lane. From the authors' description of their analysis: MIGEC handled the raw barcoded reads, throwing out single-read molecular identifier groups before consensus assembly and CDR3 extraction. VDJtools was used for post-analysis of the clonotype tables, and diversity was normalized by down-sampling every dataset to the size of the smallest sample. To correct batch-related cross-sample contamination, repertoire overlap clustering matched CDR3 amino acid sequences but not nucleotide sequences. TCRdb handled the public reads itself, with Q25 trimming in fastp and clone calling in MiXCR, and kept productive beta chains. Every entry covers one CDR3 protein and lists the most common genes and DNA from its rows. TCRdb's processing, not the authors', yielded these V and J calls. This sample has about half a million distinct CDR3 sequences in its table, and approximately 46% of those were observed once. 9% to 13% of the sample rests with the top ten.

CDR1 MDHEN and CDR2 SYDVKM were looked up in the germline V gene. V loses 3 bases, J loses 6 bases, and the germline ends lie 9 bases apart. From the cysteine up to the phenylalanine, the CDR3 has a length of 12 residues. The DNA shown is the 36-base CDR3, in frame from base 1. To demonstrate the VDJtools post-analysis software, TCR beta repertoires were profiled from the peripheral blood of 10 to 15 young patients with multiple sclerosis. The multiple sclerosis patients were children and adolescents between about 6 and 15 years of age. Overall study results and their limits: Patients showed significantly higher frequencies than controls for roughly five TRBV segments, among them TRBV5-6, TRBV5-1 and TRBV20-1. When samples were clustered directly using the F measure, samples prepared in the same batch co-clustered strongly, which prompted a batch-effect correction. The multiple sclerosis patient group was slightly younger than the control group. Multiple sclerosis patients had significantly lower normalized Chao1 diversity than controls, a result that suggests substantial peripheral T-cell clonal expansion.

Material: blood. This TCR came from a girl aged 10 to 17 with multiple sclerosis. The chain links TRBV28 with TRBJ2-7, with no D gene named confidently. The nucleotide sequence reads as follows: TGTGCCAGCAGTTTGTGTGAAGGCGAGCAGTACTTC. The encoded protein is CASSLCEGEQYF.